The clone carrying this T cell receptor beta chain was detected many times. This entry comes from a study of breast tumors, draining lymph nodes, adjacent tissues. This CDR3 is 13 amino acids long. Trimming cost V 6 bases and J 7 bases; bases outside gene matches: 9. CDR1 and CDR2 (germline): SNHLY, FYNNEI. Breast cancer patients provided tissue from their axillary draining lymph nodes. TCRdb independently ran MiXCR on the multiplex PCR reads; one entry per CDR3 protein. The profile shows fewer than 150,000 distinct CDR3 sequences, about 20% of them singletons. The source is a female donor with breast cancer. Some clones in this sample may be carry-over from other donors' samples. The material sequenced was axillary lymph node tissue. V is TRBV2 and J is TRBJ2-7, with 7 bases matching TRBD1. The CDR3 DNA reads TGTGCCAGCAGCGAGGGACAGTATCGGGAGCAGTACTTC. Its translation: CASSEGQYREQYF.